Listed below are T cell receptor beta chains from one sample, sequenced in a study of T cells after yellow fever vaccination. A single record per CDR3 protein comes from TCRdb applying MiXCR to the 5' RACE reads. The sample lists 450,000 to 600,000 distinct CDR3 sequences; around an eighth were seen once. Sequencing used PBMCs, obtained on the day of the yellow fever booster vaccination. The receptors here all came from a man aged 25 to 40 who received the YFV17D yellow fever vaccine. The CDR3 runs from the conserved cysteine through the conserved F or W. D genes are given only for firm matches. Part of the rows lack a size; the others show once, few, many or a class for expanded clones.

CDR3nt | CDR3aa | abundance | v_gene | d_gene | j_gene
TGTGCCATCTGGCGGGACGAGGAAGAGACCCAGTACTTC | CAIWRDEEETQYF | NA | TRBV10-3 | NA | TRBJ2-5
TGCAGTGCTAGACGGTGGGGCGGGGAGAACACTGAAGCTTTCTTT | CSARRWGGENTEAFF | NA | TRBV20-1 | NA | TRBJ1-1
TGCAGTGCTATTGGACTTTTTCTACTGCGGACTGAAGCTTTCTTT | CSAIGLFLLRTEAFF | few | TRBV20-1 | NA | TRBJ1-1
TGTGCCAGCAGCCCAGGACAGGGGGTTCAGCCCCAGCATTTT | CASSPGQGVQPQHF | NA | TRBV7-2 | TRBD1 | TRBJ1-5
TGTGCCAGCAGCTTATACGGGAATGACGGGGAGCTGTTTTTT | CASSLYGNDGELFF | few | TRBV7-6 | NA | TRBJ2-2
TGTGCCACCACCAAAGGGAGTCTAGCGGGAGTAGGGGGCCACGAGCAGTACTTC | CATTKGSLAGVGGHEQYF | NA | TRBV15 | TRBD2 | TRBJ2-7
TGTGCCAGCAGTTTCTTCCGGACTAGCGGGAGGGCCAACAATGAGCAGTTCTTC | CASSFFRTSGRANNEQFF | NA | TRBV2 | TRBD2 | TRBJ2-1
TGTGCCAGCAGCAAAGCGGCAAACAGGGGTTTTTTCGAGCAGTACTTC | CASSKAANRGFFEQYF | few | TRBV21-1 | NA | TRBJ2-7
TGTGCCAGCAGCTTATCCCCGGCGACAGATACGCAGTATTTT | CASSLSPATDTQYF | NA | TRBV7-2 | NA | TRBJ2-3
TGCAGTGCTAGATTCTTGGGTGAGTCCGTCGCTGAAGCTTTCTTT | CSARFLGESVAEAFF | NA | TRBV20-1 | NA | TRBJ1-1
TGTGCCAGCAGACTTTCGGGAGTAGCGGGAGCCCGGGAGACCCAGTACTTC | CASRLSGVAGARETQYF | NA | TRBV7-9 | TRBD2 | TRBJ2-5
TGTGCCTGGAAGCGGGACAGATTCAATGAGCAGTTCTTC | CAWKRDRFNEQFF | NA | TRBV30 | NA | TRBJ2-1
TGTGCCAGCAGCTATGGGACTAGCGGGAGGAACAATGAGCAGTTCTTC | CASSYGTSGRNNEQFF | few | TRBV7-9 | TRBD2 | TRBJ2-1
TGTGCCAGCAGCGCCCAAGACAGGGTAGGCGACGAGCAGTACTTC | CASSAQDRVGDEQYF | NA | TRBV7-9 | TRBD1 | TRBJ2-7
TGCAGCGTTCGAAAGAGTGGGACTAGCGGAAAAAACATTCAGTACTTC | CSVRKSGTSGKNIQYF | many | TRBV29-1 | TRBD2 | TRBJ2-4
TGTGCCAGCACCCTGACCTTTGGGATATACGAGCAGTACTTC | CASTLTFGIYEQYF | NA | TRBV7-8 | NA | TRBJ2-7
TGCAGTGCTAGAGATAAAAAGACAGGGTTTCAGCCCCAGCATTTT | CSARDKKTGFQPQHF | NA | TRBV20-1 | TRBD1 | TRBJ1-5
TGCAGTGCTATCGGGCTAGCGGGTTTGAATGAGCAGTTCTTC | CSAIGLAGLNEQFF | once | TRBV20-1 | TRBD2 | TRBJ2-1
TGCAGCTCCTCCAGCTCCTACAATGAGCAGTTCTTC | CSSSSSYNEQFF | NA | TRBV29-1 | NA | TRBJ2-1
TGTGCCAGCAGAAACAGGGGGTCTGGGGCCAACGTCCTGACTTTC | CASRNRGSGANVLTF | NA | TRBV6-1 | TRBD1 | TRBJ2-6
TGTGCCAGCAGCCCTCCAGGGGCCTATGGCTACACCTTC | CASSPPGAYGYTF | NA | TRBV7-2 | NA | TRBJ1-2
TGTGCCAGCAGTTCCCCGGGACTAGCGGGAGTCCCTGGGTACAATGAGCAGTTCTTC | CASSSPGLAGVPGYNEQFF | few | TRBV6-2/TRBV6-3 | TRBD2 | TRBJ2-1
TGCGCCAGCACCCTGGCCCTGGCGGGCTACCAAGAGACCCAGTACTTC | CASTLALAGYQETQYF | few | TRBV5-1 | NA | TRBJ2-5
TGTGCCAGCAGCTCGACTAGCGGGACGAACACCGGGGAGCTGTTTTTT | CASSSTSGTNTGELFF | NA | TRBV5-4 | TRBD2 | TRBJ2-2
TGTGCCAGCAGTTACAAGGGGGACTACGAGCAGTACTTC | CASSYKGDYEQYF | few | TRBV6-5 | NA | TRBJ2-7
TGTGCCAGCGCCGGACAGGGGGGGAACGAGCAGTACTTC | CASAGQGGNEQYF | NA | TRBV7-2 | TRBD1 | TRBJ2-7
TGCAGCGTTGTGCCTAGCGGGGGGGAGACCCAGTACTTC | CSVVPSGGETQYF | NA | TRBV29-1 | TRBD2 | TRBJ2-5
TGTGCCAGCAGCGTATCTCACGGCTACACTGAAGCTTTCTTT | CASSVSHGYTEAFF | NA | TRBV9 | NA | TRBJ1-1
TGTGCCAGCACCTCTCGGACTAGCGGGTCAGATACGCAGTATTTT | CASTSRTSGSDTQYF | NA | TRBV7-2 | TRBD2 | TRBJ2-3
TGTGCCAGCAGCAGTCAGAGGGATCTTTACGAGCAGTACTTC | CASSSQRDLYEQYF | few | TRBV12-3/TRBV12-4 | NA | TRBJ2-7